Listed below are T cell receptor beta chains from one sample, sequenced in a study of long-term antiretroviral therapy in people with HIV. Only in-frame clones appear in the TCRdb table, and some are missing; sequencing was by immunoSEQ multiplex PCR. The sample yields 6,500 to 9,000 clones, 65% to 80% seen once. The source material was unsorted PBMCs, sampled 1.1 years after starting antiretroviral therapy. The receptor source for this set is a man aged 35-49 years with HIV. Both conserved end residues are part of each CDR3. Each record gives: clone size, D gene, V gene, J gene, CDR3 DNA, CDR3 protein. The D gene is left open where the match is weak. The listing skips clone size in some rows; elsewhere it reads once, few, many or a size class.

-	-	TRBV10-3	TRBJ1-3	TGTGCCATCAGGGACAGCGGAAACACCATATATTTT	CAIRDSGNTIYF
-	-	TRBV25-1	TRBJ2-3	TGTGCCAGCAGTCCATCACGGGGCTCCACAGATACGCAGTATTTT	CASSPSRGSTDTQYF
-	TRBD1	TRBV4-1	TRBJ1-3	TGCGCCAGCACCCGACAGGGACGCTCTGGAAACACCATATATTTT	CASTRQGRSGNTIYF
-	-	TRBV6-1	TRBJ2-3	TGTGCCAGCACCTACTTCAGGCAGTTAGCAGATACGCAGTATTTT	CASTYFRQLADTQYF
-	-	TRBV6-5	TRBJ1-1	TGTGCCAGCAGTTACTCATTGAACACTGAAGCTTTCTTT	CASSYSLNTEAFF
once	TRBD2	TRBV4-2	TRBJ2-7	TGTGCCAGCAGCCAAGAATCTAGGCTAGCGGGGTCCTACGAGCAGTACTTC	CASSQESRLAGSYEQYF
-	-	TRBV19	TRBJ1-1	TGTGCCAGTAGTAGGACAGTCGGCGGCACTGAAGCTTTCTTT	CASSRTVGGTEAFF
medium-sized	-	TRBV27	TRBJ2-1	TGTGCCAGCAAGGAGCGTCCTCACTACAATGAGCAGTTCTTC	CASKERPHYNEQFF
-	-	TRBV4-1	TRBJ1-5	TGCGCCAGCAGCCAAGACGTGGGGCCGATTAGCAATCAGCCCCAGCATTTT	CASSQDVGPISNQPQHF
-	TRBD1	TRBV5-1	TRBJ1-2	TGCGCCAGCAGCTTGGGGGGGATCGGGACAGACTATGGCTACACCTTC	CASSLGGIGTDYGYTF
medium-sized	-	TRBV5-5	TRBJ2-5	TGTGCCAGCAGCCCTCCTGCGGGCCAAGAGACCCAGTACTTC	CASSPPAGQETQYF
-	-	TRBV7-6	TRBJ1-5	TGTGCCAGCAGCCCGGGCCAGGGTTGGAATCAGCCCCAGCATTTT	CASSPGQGWNQPQHF
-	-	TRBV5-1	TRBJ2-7	TGCGCCAGCAGCTCCGGGACCCTTAGCTCCTACGAGCAGTACTTC	CASSSGTLSSYEQYF
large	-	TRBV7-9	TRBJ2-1	TGTGCCAGCAGCTTAGTGCTAGAGGGAAATGAGCAGTTCTTC	CASSLVLEGNEQFF
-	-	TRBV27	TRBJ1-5	TGTGCCAGCTCCTTTAGGCAGGGAGGTCAGCCCCAGCATTTT	CASSFRQGGQPQHF
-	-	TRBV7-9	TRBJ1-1	TGTGCCAGCAGCGGGCCCATCGACAAGGCTTTCTTT	CASSGPIDKAFF